These 3 T cell receptor beta chains came from one sample sequenced in a study of OX40 agonist ivuxolimab in advanced cancers. The data were produced by immunoSEQ multiplex PCR, yet TCRdb's version contains in-frame clones alone and is incomplete. The sample consists of 15,000 to 20,000 clones, about 83% of them appearing once. The sequenced sample was CD4+ or CD8+ T cells sorted from blood, obtained in a trial of the OX40 agonist ivuxolimab. Receptors were obtained from an adult with an advanced solid tumor such as melanoma, head and neck, liver or kidney cancer.

This clone was observed a handful of times. V usage is TRBV2 and J usage is TRBJ2-7; 9 bases map to TRBD1. This CDR3 spans 13 amino acids. The V and J ends lost 6 bases and 4 bases, in that order; junction bases with no gene match: 4. Germline loops: CDR1 SNHLY, CDR2 FYNNEI. The CDR3 region is CASRDRGRYEQYF. The CDR3 DNA reads as TGTGCCAGCAGGGACAGGGGTAGGTACGAGCAGTACTTC.

The CDR3 spells CASSWNPNTGELFF. Here the CDR3 DNA reads TGCGCCAGCAGCTGGAACCCCAACACCGGGGAGCTGTTTTTT. The chain is built from TRBV5-1 and TRBJ2-2; D is unresolved. The CDR3 is 14 amino acids. V lost 3 bases and J lost 2, with 8 bases in between. The germline CDR1 and CDR2 sequences are SGHRS and YFSETQ.

The V and J genes are TRBV11-3 and TRBJ2-7; 7 bases agree with TRBD1. The CDR3 loop spans 15 amino acids. Per germline, CDR1 SGHNT and CDR2 YENEEA. Trimming at V came to 5 bases and at J to 5 bases, leaving 12 bases not matched to a gene. The CDR3 is CASSATPGQSNEQYF. CDR3 nucleotide sequence: TGTGCCAGCAGCGCAACTCCGGGACAGAGTAACGAGCAGTACTTC.